This entry describes one TCR beta chain. Antigen unknown. Between roughly 18 and 30 mg of unsorted bulk tissue served as the source from which RNA and DNA were co-extracted. There were only treatment-naive patients, all with chronic HBV infection. CDR3 length equals 16 residues. CDR1 is SGHAT, CDR2 FQNNGV, per germline. After removal of 5 bases from V and 5 bases from J, the junction contained 14 bases not matched to a gene. These data belong to a study of tumor-infiltrating lymphocytes in primary liver carcinoma. Broader study findings: Among top clones, only about 7-25% appeared in all five tumor regions. When set against blood, tumors had a significantly higher top-250-clone fraction (p = 0.039).

A constant-region primer served to make TCR beta cDNA from about 0.5 ug total RNA. Slightly modified ARM-PCR with three nested multiplex PCR rounds yielded TCR beta libraries. Researchers ran the first two PCR rounds for roughly 10 cycles each with TRBV1-TRBV30 forward primers and a C-beta reverse primer. A single record per CDR3 protein comes from TCRdb applying MiXCR to the multiplex PCR reads. The sample holds about 110,000 distinct CDR3 sequences, 50% to 65% seen once. The rearrangement uses TRBV11-2 and TRBJ1-1; 7 bases agree with TRBD1. Sequencing was performed on liver tumor tissue from sampling region 1. Stated subset: tumor region T1, superior pole. This TCR was sampled from an older woman with primary liver carcinoma and hepatitis B virus infection. The CDR3 reads CASSPGGGAGNTEAFF. CDR3 bases: TGTGCCAGCAGCCCAGGGGGGGGCGCGGGAAATACTGAAGCTTTCTTT.